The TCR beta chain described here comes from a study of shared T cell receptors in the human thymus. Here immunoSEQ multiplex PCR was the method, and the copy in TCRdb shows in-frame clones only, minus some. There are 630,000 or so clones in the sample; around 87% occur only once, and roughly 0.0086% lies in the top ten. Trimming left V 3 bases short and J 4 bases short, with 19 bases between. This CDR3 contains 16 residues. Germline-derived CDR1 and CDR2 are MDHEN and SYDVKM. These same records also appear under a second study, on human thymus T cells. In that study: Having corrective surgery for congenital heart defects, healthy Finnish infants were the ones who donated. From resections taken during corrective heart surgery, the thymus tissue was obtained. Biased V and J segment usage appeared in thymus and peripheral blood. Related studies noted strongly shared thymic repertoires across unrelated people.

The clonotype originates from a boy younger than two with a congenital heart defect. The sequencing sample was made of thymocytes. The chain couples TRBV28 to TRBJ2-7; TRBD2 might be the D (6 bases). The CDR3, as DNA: TGTGCCAGCAGTTTGTTCTATAGGGGCCTAGCGTACGAGCAGTACTTC. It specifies CASSLFYRGLAYEQYF.